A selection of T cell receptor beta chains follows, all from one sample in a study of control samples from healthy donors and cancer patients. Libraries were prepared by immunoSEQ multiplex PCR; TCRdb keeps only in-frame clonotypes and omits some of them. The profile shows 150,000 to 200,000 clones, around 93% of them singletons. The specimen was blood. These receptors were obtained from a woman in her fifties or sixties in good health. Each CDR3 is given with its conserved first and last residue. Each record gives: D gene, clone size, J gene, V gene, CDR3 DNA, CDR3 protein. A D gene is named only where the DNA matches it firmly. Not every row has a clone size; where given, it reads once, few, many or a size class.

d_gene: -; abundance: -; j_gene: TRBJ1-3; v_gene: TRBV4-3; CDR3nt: TGCGCCAGCAGCCAAGAGGCGTTCTCTGGAAACACCATATATTTT; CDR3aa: CASSQEAFSGNTIYF
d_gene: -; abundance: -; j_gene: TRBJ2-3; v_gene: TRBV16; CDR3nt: TGTGCCAGCAGCCAAGGATATTCTAGCACAGATACGCAGTATTTT; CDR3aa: CASSQGYSSTDTQYF
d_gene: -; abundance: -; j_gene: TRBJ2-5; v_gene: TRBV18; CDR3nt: TGTGCCAGCTCCTTCGTAGGGGGAGAGACCCAGTACTTC; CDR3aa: CASSFVGGETQYF
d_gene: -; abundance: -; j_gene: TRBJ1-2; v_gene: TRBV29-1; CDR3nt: TGCAGCGTTGAAGTGCTCCTTAGTTTGGCTACCTATGGCTACACCTTC; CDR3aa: CSVEVLLSLATYGYTF
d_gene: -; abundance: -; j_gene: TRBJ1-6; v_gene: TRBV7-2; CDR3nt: TGTGCCAGCAGCTTAGGCCAGTCGTTAGTGTCACCCCTCCACTTT; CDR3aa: CASSLGQSLVSPLHF
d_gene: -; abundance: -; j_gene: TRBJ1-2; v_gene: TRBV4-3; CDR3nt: TGCGCCAGCAGCCAAGTCCAGGGTGGTCTCTATGGCTACACCTTC; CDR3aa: CASSQVQGGLYGYTF
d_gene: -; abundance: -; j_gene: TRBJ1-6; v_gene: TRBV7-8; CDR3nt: TGTGCCAGCAGCTTAGAACCGAGAGATAATTCACCCCTCCACTTT; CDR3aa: CASSLEPRDNSPLHF
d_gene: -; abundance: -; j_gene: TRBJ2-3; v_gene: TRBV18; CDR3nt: TGTGCCAGCTCACCACAGGCGGAATCGGATACGCAGTATTTT; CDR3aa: CASSPQAESDTQYF
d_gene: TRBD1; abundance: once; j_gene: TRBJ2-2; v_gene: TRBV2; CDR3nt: TGTGCCAGCAGTGTGGGACAGGGTGGCACCGGGGAGCTGTTTTTT; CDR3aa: CASSVGQGGTGELFF
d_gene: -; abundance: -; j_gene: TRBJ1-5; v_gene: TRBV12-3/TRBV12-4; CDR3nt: TGTGCCAGCAGCGGGGACATCAATCAGCCCCAGCATTTT; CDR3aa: CASSGDINQPQHF
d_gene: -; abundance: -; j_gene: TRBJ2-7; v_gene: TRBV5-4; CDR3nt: TGTGCCAGCAGCCTAGACAGGTCCTCCTACGAGCAGTACTTC; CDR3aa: CASSLDRSSYEQYF
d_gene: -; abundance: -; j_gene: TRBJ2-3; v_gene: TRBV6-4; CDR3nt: TGTGCCAGCAGTGCTAGCGGCACAGATACGCAGTATTTT; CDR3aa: CASSASGTDTQYF
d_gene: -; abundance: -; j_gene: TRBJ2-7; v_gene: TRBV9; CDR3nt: TGTGCCAGCAGCGTGGGCCCGCAGGCAACCTACGAGCAGTACTTC; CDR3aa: CASSVGPQATYEQYF
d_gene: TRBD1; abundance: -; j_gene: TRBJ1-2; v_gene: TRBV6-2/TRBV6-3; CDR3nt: TGTGCCAGCAGTTACCCGACCGGGACAGGGGATAACTATGGCTACACCTTC; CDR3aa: CASSYPTGTGDNYGYTF
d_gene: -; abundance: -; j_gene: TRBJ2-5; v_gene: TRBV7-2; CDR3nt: TGTGCCAGCAGCCACACAACAGGGATCCAAGAGACCCAGTACTTC; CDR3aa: CASSHTTGIQETQYF
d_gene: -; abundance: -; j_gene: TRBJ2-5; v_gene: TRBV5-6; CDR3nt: TGTGCCAGCAGCTTGGCCGAAACTCTAGGCCTACGAGAGACCCAGTACTTC; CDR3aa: CASSLAETLGLRETQYF
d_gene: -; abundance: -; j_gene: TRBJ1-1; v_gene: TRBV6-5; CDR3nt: TGTGCCAGCAGTTACGGGGGAGGATACGGCACTGAAGCTTTCTTT; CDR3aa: CASSYGGGYGTEAFF
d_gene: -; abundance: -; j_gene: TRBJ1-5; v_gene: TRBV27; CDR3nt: TGTGCCAGCAGCCGGTTCAATCAGCCCCAGCATTTT; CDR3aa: CASSRFNQPQHF
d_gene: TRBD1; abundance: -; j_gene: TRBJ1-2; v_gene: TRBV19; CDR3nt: TGTGCCAGTGTTCCTCCGGGACAGGGGATCTATGGCTACACCTTC; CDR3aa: CASVPPGQGIYGYTF
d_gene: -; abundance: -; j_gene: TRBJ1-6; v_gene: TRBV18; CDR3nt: TGTGCCAGCTCTTCAGGGAATTCACCCCTCCACTTT; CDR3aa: CASSSGNSPLHF